This T cell receptor (beta chain) was captured in a study of blood T cell repertoires in COVID-19 (TCRdb year 2020). Looking at the study overall: The collaborator samples originated in the United States, Italy and Spain and spanned the acute and convalescent phases of COVID-19. The prospective study material was composed of cDNA or gDNA derived from T cells, B-cell-depleted T cells, or PBMCs. Subjects who had been exposed to COVID-19, were actively infected with it, or had recovered from it provided the deeply sampled blood TCRbeta repertoires that made up the dataset. A freely available public database, intended as a resource for researchers studying the immune response to SARS-CoV-2, is where the repertoires were released. The samples were drawn from two sources: the first 160 participants of the ongoing ImmuneRACE study, and 950 to 1,500 subjects contributed by 6 global collaborators. Sample metadata almost always included a de-identified subject ID, COVID-19 status, age in years and sex. Where available, HLA class I and class II types were obtained from metadata supplied by the sample provider rather than from assay-based typing. Broad study findings and their caveats: How much clinical and demographic metadata was included differed by source and by participant, and the metadata was provided uncurated.

The immunoSEQ Assay, a bias-controlled multiplex PCR, was used to amplify TCRbeta CDR3 regions from genomic DNA. In the paper's pipeline: The number of nucleated cells in each sample was estimated from the amplification of reference gene primers within the assay. To quantify the absolute abundance of each unique TCRbeta CDR3 rearrangement, sequence reads were collapsed and filtered. For each sample, productive Simpson clonality was calculated by taking the square root of Simpson's diversity index across productive rearrangements. TCRdb re-hosts the immuneACCESS table, in-frame sequences only. Its copies lack some clones; in the studies checked, an unresolved V gene accounts for under half of them, and the cause for the rest is not known. Clonal size and the V and J genes are those of that table, whereas D and trimming came from the DNA. The sample table shows over 75,000 clones, and about 90% are seen once. The ten largest clones take up roughly 1.5% of the sample.

The collaborating institutions used their own protocols to collect whole blood in K2EDTA tubes. For TCRbeta analysis, collaborators shipped samples as frozen whole blood, isolated PBMCs, or DNA extracted from either of those sample types. About this clone: No antigen is known for it. No much larger clone exists at a distance of one base, and base qualities are not known.

The TCR originated in a human donor with active COVID-19. The donor label of this sample is uncertain. Material: peripheral blood.

The DNA reads as follows: TGTGCCAGCAGCGACCGGGACAGGGGGTCCTACGAGCAGTACTTC. This codes for CASSDRDRGSYEQYF. This chain is built from TRBV7-2 and TRBJ2-7, with 11 bases in between that match TRBD1. V ends up 5 bases short and J 1 base short, with an unmatched junction base count of 4. The germline V gene specifies SGHTA as CDR1 and FQGNSA as CDR2. The CDR3, from cysteine to phenylalanine, totals 15 residues. Kept here is only the CDR3 DNA, which spans 45 bases and is read in frame from base 1.